The entry that follows covers one T cell receptor (beta chain) sequence. This entry is derived from a study of blood T cell repertoires in COVID-19. Study background: The United States, Italy and Spain supplied acute and convalescent COVID-19 samples. T cells, B-cell-depleted T cells, or PBMCs provided the cDNA or gDNA that served as material.

Original analysis: Using reference gene primer amplification, nucleated cell counts were estimated. Using immunoSEQ multiplex PCR, the repertoire was profiled, and TCRdb retains in-frame clones only, with some absent. The DNA was the basis for D and trimming; V, J and clone size are from that table. The sample lists 140,000 or so clones, 80% to 90% occurring once. Germline V gives CDR1 MNHEY, CDR2 SMNVEV (reference sequence). With 5 bases clipped from V and 5 bases from J, the junction kept 8 bases outside the gene matches. This CDR3 region has 15 residues. The sequenced material came from peripheral blood. V is TRBV27 and J is TRBJ2-1; 8 bases fit TRBD2. The receptor was derived from a woman in her sixties with active COVID-19. The CDR3 DNA reads as TGTGCCAGCAGTCACGGACTAGCCGCTAACAATGAGCAGTTCTTC. The encoded protein is CASSHGLAANNEQFF.